This T cell receptor beta chain was captured by sequencing in a study of metastatic and nonmetastatic thyroid tumors. In the study overall: Samples came from malignant and benign thyroid patients, and repertoires were compared across blood and tumor or nodule tissue.

This clone was observed a few times. Its antigen remains unidentified. Whole-study results and caveats: According to reports, the diversity of TCR beta was significantly higher in malignant thyroid tumors than in benign nodules, and this held in both blood and tumor samples.

V was trimmed by 6 bases and J by 0 bases, leaving 9 bases between them. The germline gives CDR1 MNHEY, CDR2 SVGEGT. The CDR3 sequence is 15 residues long. In the original workflow: The study built a papillary thyroid cancer distant-metastasis classifier from CDR3 differences across clinicopathological groups. TCRdb called clones again from the PCR reads with MiXCR. The V and J calls and clone size are TCRdb's, not the authors'. The table includes 25,000 to 30,000 clones, roughly 19% detected once. Treatment of any kind had been given to no patient before thyroid surgery. The genes are TRBV6-2 or TRBV6-3 and TRBJ2-6; weak D call: TRBD1 (5 bases). The sample consisted of blood. The TCR was taken from a male donor with papillary thyroid cancer or a benign thyroid nodule (not recorded which). Some clones in this sample may be carry-over from other donors' samples. The CDR3 region is CASSIDSSGANVLTF. CDR3 in DNA: TGTGCCAGCAGCATCGACAGCTCTGGGGCCAACGTCCTGACTTTC.